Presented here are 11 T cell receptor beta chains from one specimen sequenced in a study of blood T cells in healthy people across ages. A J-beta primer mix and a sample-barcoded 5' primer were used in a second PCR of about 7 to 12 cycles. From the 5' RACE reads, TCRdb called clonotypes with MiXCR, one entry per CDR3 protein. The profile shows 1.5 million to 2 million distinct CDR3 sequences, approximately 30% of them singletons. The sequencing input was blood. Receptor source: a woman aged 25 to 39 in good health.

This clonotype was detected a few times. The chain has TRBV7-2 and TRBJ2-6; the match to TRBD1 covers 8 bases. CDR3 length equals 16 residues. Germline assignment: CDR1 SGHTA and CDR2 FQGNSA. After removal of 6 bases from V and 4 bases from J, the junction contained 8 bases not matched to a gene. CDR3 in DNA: TGTGCCAGCAGGCCAGGGGGCCCGGGCGGGGCCAACGTCCTGACTTTC. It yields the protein CASRPGGPGGANVLTF.

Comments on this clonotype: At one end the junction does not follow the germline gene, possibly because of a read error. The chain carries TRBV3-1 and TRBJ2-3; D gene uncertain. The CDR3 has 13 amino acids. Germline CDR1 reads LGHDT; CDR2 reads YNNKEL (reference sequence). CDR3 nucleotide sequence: TGTGTCAGCAGCCAAGGACCGGAGGATACGCAGTATTTT. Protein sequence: CVSSQGPEDTQYF.

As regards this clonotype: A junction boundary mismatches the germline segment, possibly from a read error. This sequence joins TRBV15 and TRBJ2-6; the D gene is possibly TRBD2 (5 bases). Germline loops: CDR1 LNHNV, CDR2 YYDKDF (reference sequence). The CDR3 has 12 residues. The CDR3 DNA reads TGTGCCACCAGGAGAGGGACCAACGTCCTGACTTTC. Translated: CATRRGTNVLTF.

The CDR3 spells CASSRRSGEEQYF. The CDR3 DNA reads as TGTGCCAGCAGCCGCCGCTCCGGAGAAGAGCAGTACTTC. The genes are TRBV12-3 or TRBV12-4 and TRBJ2-7; D not resolved. The CDR3 is made up of 13 amino acids. V shed 6 bases and J shed 7 bases, with 16 bases lying between them.

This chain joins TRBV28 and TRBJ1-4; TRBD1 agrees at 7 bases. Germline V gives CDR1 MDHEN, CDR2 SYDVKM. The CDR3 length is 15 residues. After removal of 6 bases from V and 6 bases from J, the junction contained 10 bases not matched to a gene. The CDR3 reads CASSRTGTAHEKLFF. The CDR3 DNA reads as TGTGCCAGCAGCCGCACCGGGACAGCCCATGAAAAACTGTTTTTT.

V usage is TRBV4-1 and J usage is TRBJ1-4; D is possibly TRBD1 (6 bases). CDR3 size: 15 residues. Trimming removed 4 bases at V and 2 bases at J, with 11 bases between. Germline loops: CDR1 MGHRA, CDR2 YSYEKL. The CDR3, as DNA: TGCGCCAGCAGCCGAGGACAGTGGACTAATGAAAAACTGTTTTTT. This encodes CASSRGQWTNEKLFF.

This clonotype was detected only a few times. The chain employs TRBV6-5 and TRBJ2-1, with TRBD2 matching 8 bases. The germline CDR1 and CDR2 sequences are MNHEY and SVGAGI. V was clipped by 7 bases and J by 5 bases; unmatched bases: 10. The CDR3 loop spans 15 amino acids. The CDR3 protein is CASTLSAGGNNEQFF. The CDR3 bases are TGTGCCAGCACCCTATCGGCGGGGGGCAACAATGAGCAGTTCTTC.

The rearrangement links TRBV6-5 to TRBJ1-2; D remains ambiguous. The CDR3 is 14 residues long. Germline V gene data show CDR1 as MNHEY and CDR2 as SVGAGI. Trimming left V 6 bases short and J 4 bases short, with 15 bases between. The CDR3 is CASRKTGLGYGYTF. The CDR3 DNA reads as TGTGCCAGCAGAAAGACCGGCCTTGGCTATGGCTACACCTTC.

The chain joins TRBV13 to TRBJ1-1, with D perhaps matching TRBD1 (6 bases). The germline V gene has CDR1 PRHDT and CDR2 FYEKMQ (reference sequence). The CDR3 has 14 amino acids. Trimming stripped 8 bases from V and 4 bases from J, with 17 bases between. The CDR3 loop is CASGIGGRTTEAFF. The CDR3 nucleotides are TGTGCCAGCGGCATCGGGGGCCGGACCACTGAAGCTTTCTTT.

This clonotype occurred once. Here the CDR3 DNA reads TGTGCCAGCAGCTGGGGGAATGGGGATGGCTACACCTTC. Its translation: CASSWGNGDGYTF. The chain links TRBV7-2 to TRBJ1-2; tentatively, D is TRBD1 (5 bases). The V gene lost 4 bases and the J gene lost 6 bases, with 12 bases spanning the gap. CDR3 size: 13 residues. In germline, CDR1 is SGHTA, CDR2 FQGNSA.

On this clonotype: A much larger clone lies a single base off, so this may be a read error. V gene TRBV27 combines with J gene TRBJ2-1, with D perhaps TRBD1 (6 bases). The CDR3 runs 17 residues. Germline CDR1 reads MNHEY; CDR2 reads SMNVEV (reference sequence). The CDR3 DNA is TGTGCCGGCAGCGTGAGGTATGGACAGCCAAGGCGGAATGAGCAGTTCTTC. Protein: CAGSVRYGQPRRNEQFF.